Described below is a single TCR beta chain sequence and its context. Its antigen is undetermined. The entry originates in a study of T cell responses to AZD1222 COVID-19 vaccine. Regarding the study as a whole: At baseline, just a handful of AZD1222 recipients tested seropositive. Donor demographics were predominantly white British with a female majority; clonal diversity may be underestimated. Sampling captured repertoires only after the peak T cell response.

Second-dose intervals of approximately 4 or approximately 12 weeks were pooled. Produced via immunoSEQ multiplex PCR; TCRdb's table is partial and in-frame only. Counted here are over 150,000 clones, roughly 92% occurring once; the ten biggest clones make up about 1%. This specimen was peripheral blood, taken 28 days after the second AZD1222 dose. The origin of this receptor is an adult who received the AZD1222 COVID-19 vaccine.

CDR3 region: CASSSTGSSPLHF. CDR3 nucleotides: TGTGCCAGCAGCTCGACAGGGAGTTCACCCCTCCACTTT. The chain joins TRBV12-3 or TRBV12-4 to TRBJ1-6; 7 bases align to TRBD1. The CDR3 sequence is 13 residues long. Germline trimming cut 6 bases from V and 9 bases from J; bases unmatched to any gene: 5.